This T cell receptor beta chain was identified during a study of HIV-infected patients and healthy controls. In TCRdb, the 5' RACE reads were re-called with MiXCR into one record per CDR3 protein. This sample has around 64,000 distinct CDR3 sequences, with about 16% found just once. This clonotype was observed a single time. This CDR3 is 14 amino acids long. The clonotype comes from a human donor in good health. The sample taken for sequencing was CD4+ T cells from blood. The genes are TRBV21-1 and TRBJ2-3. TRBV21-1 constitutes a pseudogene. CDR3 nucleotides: TGTGCCAGCCAGCAGAGAGAAATCACAGATACGCAGTATTTT. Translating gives CASQQREITDTQYF.